These 9 T cell receptor beta chains came from one sample sequenced in a study of blood T cell repertoires in COVID-19. The repertoire was sequenced with immunoSEQ multiplex PCR; TCRdb's copy has only in-frame clones and lacks some. The sample has roughly 170,000 clones, 84% seen once; the top ten hold roughly 8%. Sequenced sample: peripheral blood. The receptors come from a man aged 40-55 years who had recovered from COVID-19.

This clone has more than one count but fewer than ten. The chain links TRBV4-2 to TRBJ1-2; D is unclear. With 0 bases removed from V and 4 bases from J, the gap between germline ends came to 15 bases. Germline CDR1 is LGHNA and CDR2 is YNFKEQ. The CDR3 sequence is 16 residues long. The CDR3 loop reads CASSQDLGGSGYGYTF. CDR3 coding DNA: TGTGCCAGCAGCCAAGATTTAGGTGGGAGTGGCTATGGCTACACCTTC.

About this clone itself: A read error may account for a junction end that differs from germline. Other DNA sequences in this sample translate to the same CDR3. The V and J genes are TRBV28 and TRBJ2-5; TRBD2 aligns across 8 bases. CDR1 MDHEN and CDR2 SYDVKM come from the germline V gene. This CDR3 has 12 residues. The CDR3 sequence is CASSPSPLAVHF. The CDR3 DNA sequence: TGTGCCAGCAGTCCCTCCCCACTAGCGGTCCACTTC.

The chain carries TRBV6-5 and TRBJ2-5, with a tentative D call TRBD2 (6 bases). The germline gives CDR1 MNHEY, CDR2 SVGAGI. The CDR3 has 13 amino acids. Trimming took 5 bases from V and 5 from J, leaving 12 bases between them. Here the CDR3 DNA reads TGTGCCAGCAGTATAGGTGGGAGGGAGACCCAGTACTTC. Encoded protein: CASSIGGRETQYF.

The rearrangement uses TRBV4-2 and TRBJ2-7; 10 nucleotides align to TRBD1. Germline V gene sequence: CDR1 LGHNA, CDR2 YNFKEQ. CDR3 size: 17 residues. V trimming: 1 base; J trimming: 7 bases; junction bases outside the gene matches: 13. The CDR3: CASSQGIGTGEVGEQYF. Here the CDR3 DNA reads TGTGCCAGCAGCCAAGGGATTGGGACAGGGGAGGTAGGTGAGCAGTACTTC.

The chain recombines TRBV6-5 with TRBJ1-5; maybe TRBD1 (5 bases). The CDR3 contains 14 residues. V dropped 8 bases and J dropped 3 bases, with 14 bases sitting between them. The germline CDR1 and CDR2 sequences are MNHEY and SVGAGI. The CDR3, as DNA: TGTGCCAGCTGGTCCAGGGAAATCAATCAGCCCCAGCATTTT. Amino acid sequence: CASWSREINQPQHF.

This rearrangement joins TRBV28 to TRBJ2-7; no firm D call. V was shortened by 6 bases and J by 2 bases, with 14 bases between the two germline ends. Germline values: CDR1 MDHEN, CDR2 SYDVKM. CDR3 length: 14 residues. The CDR3 protein is CASSPYYSPYEQYF. The CDR3 coding sequence is TGTGCCAGCAGCCCTTACTATTCCCCCTACGAGCAGTACTTC. The complete variable domain, with remaining parts taken from reference TRBV28 and TRBJ2-7, reads DVKVTQSSRYLVKRTGEKVFLECVQDMDHENMFWYRQDPGLGLRLIYFSYDVKMKEKGDIPEGYSVSREKKERFSLILESASTNQTSMYLCASSPYYSPYEQYFGPGTRLTVT.

This rearrangement joins TRBV6-5 to TRBJ1-6; 10 bases match TRBD1. The junction had 6 bases not matched to a gene; V was cut back by 6 bases and J by 10 bases. This CDR3 has 14 amino acids. The germline CDR1 and CDR2 sequences are MNHEY and SVGAGI. The CDR3 sequence: CASSQGQGRSPLHF. The CDR3 region has the DNA TGTGCCAGCAGCCAGGGACAGGGGCGCTCACCCCTCCACTTT.

The chain joins TRBV5-1 to TRBJ1-1; 7 bases fit TRBD1. Germline assignment: CDR1 SGHRS and CDR2 YFSETQ. This CDR3 is 15 amino acids long. Trimming cost V 3 bases and J 0 bases; bases outside gene matches: 5. The CDR3 nucleotides read TGCGCCAGCAGCTGGACAGGCTCGGTGAACACTGAAGCTTTCTTT. Protein: CASSWTGSVNTEAFF.

The CDR3 sequence is CASSFGGVAYEQYF. CDR3 DNA sequence: TGCGCCAGCAGCTTTGGGGGGGTGGCCTACGAGCAGTACTTC. The chain carries TRBV5-1 and TRBJ2-7; 7 bases match TRBD2. V gave up 2 bases and J gave up 2 bases; unmatched junction bases: 4. This CDR3 spans 14 amino acids. The germline CDR1 and CDR2 sequences are SGHRS and YFSETQ.